The 10 T cell receptor beta chains listed next were all sequenced from one sample in a study of T cell clones after liver transplantation. Clones were sequenced by immunoSEQ multiplex PCR, and TCRdb holds only the in-frame ones, with some missing. This sample yields roughly 100,000 clones, of which 82% are seen a single time; 0.85% to 1% belongs to the top ten. The input for sequencing was CD4+ T cells from blood, taken before liver transplant. The receptors come from a human donor who received a liver transplant.

The chain combines TRBV5-1 with TRBJ2-7, with a possible D match to TRBD1 (6 bases). The CDR3 covers 15 residues. Germline V gives CDR1 SGHRS, CDR2 YFSETQ. The V end was cut by 1 base, the J end by 4 bases, with 15 bases between. CDR3 sequence (DNA): TGCGCCAGCAGCTTGCTTCAGGGGAACAGGTACGAGCAGTACTTC. Translating it yields CASSLLQGNRYEQYF.

Here the CDR3 reads CASSQELAGSDTQYF. In DNA, the CDR3 is TGCGCCAGCAGCCAAGAACTAGCGGGGTCGGATACGCAGTATTTT. The chain couples TRBV4-3 to TRBJ2-3; 10 nucleotides agree with TRBD2. The germline gives CDR1 LGHNA, CDR2 YSLEER. The length of the CDR3 is 15 residues. With V trimmed by 0 bases and J by 6 bases, 3 bases remained unmatched.

V usage is TRBV5-6 and J usage is TRBJ1-6; perhaps TRBD1 as D (5 bases). Germline CDR1 SGHDT, CDR2 YYEEEE. Between the trimmed V and J ends, which lost 3 bases and 5 bases, there was a span of 9 bases. The CDR3 covers 14 residues. The CDR3 coding sequence is TGTGCCAGCAGCTACCGGGACCATAATTCACCCCTCCACTTT. This codes for CASSYRDHNSPLHF.

V and J are TRBV7-3 and TRBJ2-3; 9 positions match TRBD1. Germline V gene sequence: CDR1 SGHTA, CDR2 FQGTGA. The CDR3 is 14 residues long. With 3 bases clipped from V and 3 bases from J, the junction kept 1 base outside the gene matches. CDR3 protein: CASSFDRGTDTQYF. As DNA, the CDR3 is TGTGCCAGCAGCTTCGACAGGGGGACAGATACGCAGTATTTT. The variable domain in full, completed from reference TRBV7-3 and TRBJ2-3, reads GAGVSQTPSNKVTEKGKYVELRCDPISGHTALYWYRQSLGQGPEFLIYFQGTGAADDSGLPNDRFFAVRPEGSVSTLKIQRTERGDSAVYLCASSFDRGTDTQYFGPGTRLTVL.

V is TRBV5-4 and J is TRBJ2-1; 9 bases are a match to TRBD2. The trim removed 3 bases at V and 4 bases at J, leaving 5 bases unmatched. The germline V gene has CDR1 SGHNT and CDR2 YYREEE (reference sequence). The CDR3 contains 15 residues. The CDR3 region has the DNA TGTGCCAGCAGCTATGGGACTAGCCAGTACAATGAGCAGTTCTTC. Protein product: CASSYGTSQYNEQFF.

The V call is TRBV9, the J call TRBJ1-1, with D perhaps matching TRBD1 (5 bases). V was trimmed by 0 bases and J by 3 bases, leaving 21 bases between them. In germline, CDR1 is SGDLS, CDR2 YYNGEE. The CDR3 sequence is 18 residues long. The CDR3 region is CASSVAGDRGWEDTEAFF. CDR3 DNA: TGTGCCAGCAGCGTAGCTGGGGATCGGGGGTGGGAAGACACTGAAGCTTTCTTT.

CDR3 nucleotides: TGTGCCAGCAGCCCCGAAGCGGGAGTGGGGAGGCAAGAGACCCAGTACTTC. Its protein is CASSPEAGVGRQETQYF. The chain uses TRBV13 and TRBJ2-5; 8 bases are shared with TRBD2. Germline loops: CDR1 PRHDT, CDR2 FYEKMQ (reference sequence). CDR3 size: 17 residues. After removal of 5 bases from V and 2 bases from J, the junction contained 13 bases not matched to a gene.

This clone was detected only a few times. This chain uses TRBV7-3 with TRBJ2-1, with a weak D call TRBD2 (6 bases). The germline gives CDR1 SGHTA, CDR2 FQGTGA. The CDR3 is 16 amino acids. V was trimmed by 6 bases and J by 0 bases, leaving 15 bases between them. As DNA, the CDR3 is TGTGCCAGCAGTCTGGGACTCCCTAGCTCCTACAATGAGCAGTTCTTC. Translated: CASSLGLPSSYNEQFF.

This chain joins TRBV29-1 and TRBJ2-2; no reliable D call. CDR1 SQVTM and CDR2 ANQGSEA come from the germline V gene. The CDR3 has 11 amino acids. The V and J ends lost 6 bases and 6 bases respectively, with 8 bases between them. This CDR3 is CSVAPPGELFF. The CDR3 DNA is TGCAGCGTCGCCCCCCCCGGGGAGCTGTTTTTT.

In this sample, this clone turned up a few times. V gene TRBV6-5 combines with J gene TRBJ1-1; D remains unclear. The CDR3 runs to 15 residues. V lost 6 bases and J 5 bases, leaving 19 bases between the germline ends. Looked up from germline, CDR1 is MNHEY and CDR2 is SVGAGI. The CDR3 nucleotides are TGTGCCAGCAGCCAAGCAGGAGCTCGGAGAACTGAAGCTTTCTTT. Translating it yields CASSQAGARRTEAFF.